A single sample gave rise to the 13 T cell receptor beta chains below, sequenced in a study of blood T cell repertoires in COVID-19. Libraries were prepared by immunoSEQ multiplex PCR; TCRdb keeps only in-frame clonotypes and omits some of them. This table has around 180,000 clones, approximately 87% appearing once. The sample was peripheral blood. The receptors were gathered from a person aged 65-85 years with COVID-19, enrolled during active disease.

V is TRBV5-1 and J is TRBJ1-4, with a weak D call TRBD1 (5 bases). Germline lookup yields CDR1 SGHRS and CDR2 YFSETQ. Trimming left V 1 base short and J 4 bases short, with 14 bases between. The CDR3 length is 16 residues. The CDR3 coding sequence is TGCGCCAGCAGCTTGATGGGGCTGGTCGGTAATGAAAAACTGTTTTTT. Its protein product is CASSLMGLVGNEKLFF.

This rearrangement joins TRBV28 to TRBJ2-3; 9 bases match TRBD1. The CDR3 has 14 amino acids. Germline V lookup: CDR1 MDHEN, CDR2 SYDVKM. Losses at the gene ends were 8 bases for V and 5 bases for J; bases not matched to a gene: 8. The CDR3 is CASQGQGVEDTQYF. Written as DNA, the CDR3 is TGTGCCAGCCAGGGACAGGGAGTTGAAGATACGCAGTATTTT.

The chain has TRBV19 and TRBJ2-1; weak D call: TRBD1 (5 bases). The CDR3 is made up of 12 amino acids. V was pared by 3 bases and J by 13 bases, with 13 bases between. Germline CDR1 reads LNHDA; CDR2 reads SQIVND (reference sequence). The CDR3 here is CASSITGFLQFF. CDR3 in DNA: TGTGCCAGTAGTATTACAGGTTTTCTTCAGTTCTTC.

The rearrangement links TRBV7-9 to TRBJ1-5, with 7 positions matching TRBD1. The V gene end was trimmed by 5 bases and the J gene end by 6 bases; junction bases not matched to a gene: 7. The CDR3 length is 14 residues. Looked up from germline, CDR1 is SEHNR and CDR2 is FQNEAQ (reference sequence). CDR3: CASSVTGVAQPQHF. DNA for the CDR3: TGTGCCAGCAGCGTAACAGGGGTCGCTCAGCCCCAGCATTTT.

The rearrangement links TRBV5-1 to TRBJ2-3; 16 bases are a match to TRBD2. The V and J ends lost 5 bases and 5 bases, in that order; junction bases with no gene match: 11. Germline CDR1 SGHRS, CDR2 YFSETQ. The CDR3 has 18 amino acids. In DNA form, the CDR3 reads TGCGCCAGCAGGTGGGGACTAGCGGGAGGGCTCGTCAGAGATACGCAGTATTTT. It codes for CASRWGLAGGLVRDTQYF.

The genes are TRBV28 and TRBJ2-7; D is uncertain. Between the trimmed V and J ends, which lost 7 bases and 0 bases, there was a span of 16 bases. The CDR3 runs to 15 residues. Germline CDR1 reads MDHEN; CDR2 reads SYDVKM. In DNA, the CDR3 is TGTGCCAGCACCCCCGTTGATAGGAGCTCCTACGAGCAGTACTTC. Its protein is CASTPVDRSSYEQYF.

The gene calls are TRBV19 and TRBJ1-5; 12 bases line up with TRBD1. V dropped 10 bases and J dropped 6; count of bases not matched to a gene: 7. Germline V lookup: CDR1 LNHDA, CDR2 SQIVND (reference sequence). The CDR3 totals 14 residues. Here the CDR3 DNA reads TGTGCCACCGCCGGGACAGGGGGCTTTCAGCCCCAGCATTTT. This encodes CATAGTGGFQPQHF.

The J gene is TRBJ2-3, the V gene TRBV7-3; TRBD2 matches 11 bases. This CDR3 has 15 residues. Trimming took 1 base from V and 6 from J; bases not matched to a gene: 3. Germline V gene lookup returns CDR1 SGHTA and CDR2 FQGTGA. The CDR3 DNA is TGTGCCAGCAGCTTAAGTAGCGGGGGGGCCGATACGCAGTATTTT. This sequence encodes CASSLSSGGADTQYF.

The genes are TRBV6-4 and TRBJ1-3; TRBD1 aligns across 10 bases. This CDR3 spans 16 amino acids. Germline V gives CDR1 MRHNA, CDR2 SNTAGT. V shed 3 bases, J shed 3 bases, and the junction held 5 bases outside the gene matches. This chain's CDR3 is CASSETGQGYGNTIYF. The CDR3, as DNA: TGTGCCAGCAGTGAAACGGGACAGGGGTATGGAAACACCATATATTTT.

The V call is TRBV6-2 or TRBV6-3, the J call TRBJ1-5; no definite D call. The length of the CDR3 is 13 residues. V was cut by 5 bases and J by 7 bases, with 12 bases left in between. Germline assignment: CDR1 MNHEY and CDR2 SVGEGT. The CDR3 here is CASSLDWLQPQHF. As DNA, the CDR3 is TGTGCCAGCAGTCTGGACTGGTTGCAGCCCCAGCATTTT.

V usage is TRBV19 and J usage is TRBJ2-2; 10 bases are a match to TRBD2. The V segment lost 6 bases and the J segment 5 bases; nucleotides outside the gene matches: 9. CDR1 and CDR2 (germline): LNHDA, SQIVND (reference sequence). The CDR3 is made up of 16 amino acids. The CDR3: CASRVSGGVWTGELFF. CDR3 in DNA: TGTGCCAGTAGAGTCAGCGGGGGGGTTTGGACCGGGGAGCTGTTTTTT.

The CDR3 here is CATQTGTGGHEQYF. CDR3 DNA sequence: TGTGCCACCCAAACCGGGACAGGGGGCCACGAGCAGTACTTC. This sequence joins TRBV24-1 and TRBJ2-7; 12 bases are shared with TRBD1. The germline gives CDR1 KGHDR, CDR2 SFDVKD. CDR3 size: 14 residues. V lost 9 bases, J lost 5 bases, and 7 bases stayed unmatched.

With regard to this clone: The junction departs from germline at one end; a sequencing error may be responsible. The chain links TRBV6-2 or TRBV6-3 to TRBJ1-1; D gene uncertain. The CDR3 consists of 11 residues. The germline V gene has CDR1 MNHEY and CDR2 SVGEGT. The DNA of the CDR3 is TGTGCCAGCAGCTACTGGCAAGAAGCTTTCTTT. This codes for CASSYWQEAFF.